The 7 T cell receptor beta chains in this list originate from one sample, sequenced in a study of cytomegalovirus exposure and HLA in healthy donors. PCR was performed using 60 Vbeta and 13 Jbeta primers. Measured with immunoSEQ multiplex PCR; TCRdb has only the in-frame clones, and not every one. The profile shows 55,000 to 65,000 clones, around 81% of them singletons. The sample consisted of PBMCs. The origin of the receptors is a male donor in good health and CMV-seronegative.

The chain is built from TRBV4-1 and TRBJ1-1; D is perhaps TRBD1 (6 bases). V was pared by 1 base and J by 4 bases, with 10 bases between. This CDR3 spans 14 amino acids. Germline V CDR1 and CDR2: MGHRA, YSYEKL. The CDR3 DNA reads as TGCGCCAGCAGCCAAGTTCTGGGGGCCACTGAAGCTTTCTTT. It translates to CASSQVLGATEAFF.

The genes are TRBV13 and TRBJ2-5, with D tentatively TRBD2 (6 bases). Germline assignment: CDR1 PRHDT and CDR2 FYEKMQ (reference sequence). The ends were cut back, 2 bases at V and 9 bases at J, with 19 bases in the middle. This CDR3 is 15 amino acids long. Written as DNA, the CDR3 is TGTGCCAGCAGCTTAAGGTCGGAGGGTGGTACGGCCCAGTACTTC. As protein: CASSLRSEGGTAQYF.

The chain recombines TRBV7-6 with TRBJ2-5; TRBD1 matches at 7 bases. CDR1 and CDR2 from the germline V gene are SGHVS and FNYEAQ. J gave up 5 bases and V 9 bases, and 6 bases lay outside the gene matches. CDR3 length: 12 amino acids. CDR3 region: CASRTGGETQYF. CDR3 nucleotides: TGTGCCAGTCGGACAGGCGGGGAGACCCAGTACTTC.

The DNA of the CDR3 is TGTGCCAGCAGGGACAGGGGTTCCTTTCAGCCCCAGCATTTT. It codes for CASRDRGSFQPQHF. The chain uses TRBV2 and TRBJ1-5; 9 positions agree with TRBD1. Trimming at V came to 6 bases and at J to 6 bases, leaving 6 bases not matched to a gene. The CDR3 length is 14 residues. From germline, CDR1 is SNHLY and CDR2 FYNNEI. The whole variable domain, remainder taken from reference TRBV2 and TRBJ1-5, is EPEVTQTPSHQVTQMGQEVILRCVPISNHLYFYWYRQILGQKVEFLVSFYNNEISEKSEIFDDQFSVERPDGSNFTLKIRSTKLEDSAMYFCASRDRGSFQPQHFGDGTRLSIL.

The J gene is TRBJ1-4, the V gene TRBV29-1; unclear D gene. The CDR3 totals 14 residues. Trimming left V 5 bases short and J 5 bases short, with 15 bases between. Germline values: CDR1 SQVTM, CDR2 ANQGSEA. This CDR3 is CSVLVPSLNEKLFF. The CDR3 DNA follows: TGCAGCGTTCTAGTACCTTCCCTGAATGAAAAACTGTTTTTT.

V is TRBV4-2 and J is TRBJ1-2, with D perhaps matching TRBD1 (5 bases). The V gene lost 0 bases and the J gene lost 4 bases, with 9 bases spanning the gap. Germline CDR1 is LGHNA and CDR2 is YNFKEQ. This CDR3 spans 14 amino acids. The DNA of the CDR3 is TGTGCCAGCAGCCAAGATGCGGGGACCTATGGCTACACCTTC. As protein: CASSQDAGTYGYTF.

This clone was picked up one time. The V and J genes are TRBV19 and TRBJ2-1; a weak D match, TRBD1 (6 bases). Trimming shortened V by 3 bases and J by 5 bases, and 14 bases separated the two germline ends. Per germline, CDR1 LNHDA and CDR2 SQIVND (reference sequence). The CDR3 runs to 15 residues. CDR3 DNA sequence: TGTGCCAGTAGTATTGGCGCAGGGGATCACAATGAGCAGTTCTTC. Its translation is CASSIGAGDHNEQFF.